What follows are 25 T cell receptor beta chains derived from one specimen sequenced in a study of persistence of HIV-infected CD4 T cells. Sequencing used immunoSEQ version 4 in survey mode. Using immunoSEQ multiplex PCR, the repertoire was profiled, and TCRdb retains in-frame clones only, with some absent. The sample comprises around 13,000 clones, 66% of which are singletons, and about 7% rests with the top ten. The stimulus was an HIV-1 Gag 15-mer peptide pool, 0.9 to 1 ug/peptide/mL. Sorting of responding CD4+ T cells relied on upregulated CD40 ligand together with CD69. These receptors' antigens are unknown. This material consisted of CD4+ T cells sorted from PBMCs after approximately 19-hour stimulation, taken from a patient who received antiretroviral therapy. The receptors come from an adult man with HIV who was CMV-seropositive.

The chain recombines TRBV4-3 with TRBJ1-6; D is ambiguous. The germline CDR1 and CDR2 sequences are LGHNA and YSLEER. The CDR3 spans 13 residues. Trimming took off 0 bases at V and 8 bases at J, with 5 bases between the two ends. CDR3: CASSQEAYSPLHF. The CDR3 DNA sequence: TGCGCCAGCAGCCAAGAGGCGTATTCACCCCTCCACTTT.

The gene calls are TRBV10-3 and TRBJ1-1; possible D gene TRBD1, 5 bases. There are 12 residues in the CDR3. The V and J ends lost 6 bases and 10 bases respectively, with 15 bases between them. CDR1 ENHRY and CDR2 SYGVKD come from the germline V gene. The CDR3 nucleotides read TGTGCCATCAGGGGGACGGGGAGAGGAGCTTTCTTT. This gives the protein CAIRGTGRGAFF.

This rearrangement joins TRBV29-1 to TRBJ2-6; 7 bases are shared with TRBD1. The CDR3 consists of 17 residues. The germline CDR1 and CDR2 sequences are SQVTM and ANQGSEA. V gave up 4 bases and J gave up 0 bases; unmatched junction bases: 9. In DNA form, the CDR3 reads TGCAGCGTTGTCGTGGCCAGGGGGATCTCTGGGGCCAACGTCCTGACTTTC. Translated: CSVVVARGISGANVLTF.

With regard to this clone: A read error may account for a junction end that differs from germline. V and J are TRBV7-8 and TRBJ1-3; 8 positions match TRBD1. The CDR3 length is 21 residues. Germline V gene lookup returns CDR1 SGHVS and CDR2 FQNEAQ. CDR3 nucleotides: TGTGCCAGCACCTTAGACAGGGGACCTCCCGCGGGTCCCGTCTCTGGAAACACCATATATTTT. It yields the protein CASTLDRGPPAGPVSGNTIYF.

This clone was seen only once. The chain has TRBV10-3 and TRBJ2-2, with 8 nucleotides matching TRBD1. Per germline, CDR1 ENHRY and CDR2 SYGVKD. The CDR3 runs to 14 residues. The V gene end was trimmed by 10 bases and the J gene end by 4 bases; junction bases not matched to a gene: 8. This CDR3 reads CATGGQGATGELFF. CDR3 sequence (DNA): TGTGCCACCGGAGGGCAGGGGGCCACCGGGGAGCTGTTTTTT.

The CDR3 DNA is TGTGCCAGCGAAACAGGGTTGAACACTGAAGCTTTCTTT. Amino acid sequence: CASETGLNTEAFF. V and J are TRBV28 and TRBJ1-1; a weak D match, TRBD1 (6 bases). Germline V gene data show CDR1 as MDHEN and CDR2 as SYDVKM. Between the trimmed V and J ends, which lost 8 bases and 0 bases, there was a span of 10 bases. The CDR3 length is 13 residues.

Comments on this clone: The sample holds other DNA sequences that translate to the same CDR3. The CDR3, as DNA: TGCAGCGTTGAAGGAACCTCTAGCACAGATACGCAGTATTTT. It yields the protein CSVEGTSSTDTQYF. J is TRBJ2-3 and V is TRBV29-1; no clear D. Germline V lookup: CDR1 SQVTM, CDR2 ANQGSEA. Trimming removed 1 base at V and 0 bases at J, with 8 bases between. This CDR3 spans 14 amino acids.

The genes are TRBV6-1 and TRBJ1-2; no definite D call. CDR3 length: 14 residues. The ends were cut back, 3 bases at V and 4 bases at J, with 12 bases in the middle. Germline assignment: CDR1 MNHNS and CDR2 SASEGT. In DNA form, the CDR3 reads TGTGCCAGCAGTGAGTCGAGCGGCCCCTATGGCTACACCTTC. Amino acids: CASSESSGPYGYTF.

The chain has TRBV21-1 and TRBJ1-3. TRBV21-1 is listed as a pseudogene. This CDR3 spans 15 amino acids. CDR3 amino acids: CASSTPEPRADTIYF. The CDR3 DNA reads TGTGCCAGCAGTACTCCGGAGCCAAGAGCGGACACCATATATTTT.

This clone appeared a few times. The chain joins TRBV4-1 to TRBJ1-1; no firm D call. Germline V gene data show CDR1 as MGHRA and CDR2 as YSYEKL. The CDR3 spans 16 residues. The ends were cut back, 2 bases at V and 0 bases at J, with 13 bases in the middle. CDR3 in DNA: TGCGCCAGCAGCCAACCGTCAACCCCAGTGAACACTGAAGCTTTCTTT. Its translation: CASSQPSTPVNTEAFF.

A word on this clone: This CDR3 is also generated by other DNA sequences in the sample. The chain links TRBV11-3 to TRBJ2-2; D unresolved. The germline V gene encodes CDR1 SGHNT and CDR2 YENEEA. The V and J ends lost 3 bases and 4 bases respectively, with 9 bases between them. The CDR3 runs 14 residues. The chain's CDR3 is CASSLAGGTGELFF. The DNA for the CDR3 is TGTGCCAGCAGCTTGGCCGGTGGCACCGGGGAGCTGTTTTTT.

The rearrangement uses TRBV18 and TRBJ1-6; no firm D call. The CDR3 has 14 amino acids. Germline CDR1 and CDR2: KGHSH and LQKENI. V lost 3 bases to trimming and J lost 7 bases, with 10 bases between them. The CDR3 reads CASSPDTTNSPLHF. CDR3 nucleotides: TGTGCCAGCTCACCTGATACCACCAATTCACCCCTCCACTTT.

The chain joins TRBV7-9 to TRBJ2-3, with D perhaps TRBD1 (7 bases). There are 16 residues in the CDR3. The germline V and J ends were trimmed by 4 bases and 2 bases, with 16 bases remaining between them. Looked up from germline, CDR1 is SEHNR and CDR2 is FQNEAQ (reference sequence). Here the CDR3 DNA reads TGTGCCAGCAGCTCCCGGCGGGGACAGTACACAGATACGCAGTATTTT. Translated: CASSSRRGQYTDTQYF.

CDR3 bases: TGTGCCAGCAGCTTAGGACAGTTAACAGATACGCAGTATTTT. This translates into CASSLGQLTDTQYF. The chain is built from TRBV11-3 and TRBJ2-3; D is perhaps TRBD1 (5 bases). The germline V and J ends were trimmed by 1 base and 3 bases, with 8 bases remaining between them. Looked up from germline, CDR1 is SGHNT and CDR2 is YENEEA. The CDR3 is 14 amino acids.

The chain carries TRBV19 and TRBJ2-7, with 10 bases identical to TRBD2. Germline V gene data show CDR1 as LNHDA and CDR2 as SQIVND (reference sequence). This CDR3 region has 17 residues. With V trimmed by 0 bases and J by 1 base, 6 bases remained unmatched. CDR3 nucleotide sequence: TGTGCCAGTAGTATAGACCTGAGTAGCGGGAGGTCCTACGAGCAGTACTTC. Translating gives CASSIDLSSGRSYEQYF.

The CDR3 nucleotides read TGTGCCAGCAGCTCGAGACAGGGGGATAATGAGCAGTTCTTC. This codes for CASSSRQGDNEQFF. J is TRBJ2-1 and V is TRBV5-8; TRBD1 aligns across 9 bases. Germline CDR1 reads SGHTS; CDR2 reads YDEGEE. V lost 3 bases to trimming and J lost 7 bases; unmatched junction nucleotides: 5. This CDR3 has 14 residues.

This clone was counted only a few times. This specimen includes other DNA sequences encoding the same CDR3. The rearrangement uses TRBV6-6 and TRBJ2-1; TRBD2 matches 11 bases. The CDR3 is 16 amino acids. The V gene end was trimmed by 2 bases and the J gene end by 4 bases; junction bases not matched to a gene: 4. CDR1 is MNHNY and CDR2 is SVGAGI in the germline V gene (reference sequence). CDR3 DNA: TGTGCCAGCAGTTACCCAACTAGCGGGGGTTACAATGAGCAGTTCTTC. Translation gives CASSYPTSGGYNEQFF.

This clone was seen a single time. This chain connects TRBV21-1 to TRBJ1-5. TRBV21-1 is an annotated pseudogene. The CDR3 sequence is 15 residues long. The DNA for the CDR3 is TGTGCCACCCACCGCCCGGTCTATAGCAATCAGCCCCAGCATTTT. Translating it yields CATHRPVYSNQPQHF.

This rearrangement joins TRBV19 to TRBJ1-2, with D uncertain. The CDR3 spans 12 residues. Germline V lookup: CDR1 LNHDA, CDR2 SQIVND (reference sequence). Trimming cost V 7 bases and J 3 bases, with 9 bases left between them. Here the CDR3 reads CASNGQHYGYTF. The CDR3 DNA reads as TGTGCCAGTAACGGGCAGCACTATGGCTACACCTTC.

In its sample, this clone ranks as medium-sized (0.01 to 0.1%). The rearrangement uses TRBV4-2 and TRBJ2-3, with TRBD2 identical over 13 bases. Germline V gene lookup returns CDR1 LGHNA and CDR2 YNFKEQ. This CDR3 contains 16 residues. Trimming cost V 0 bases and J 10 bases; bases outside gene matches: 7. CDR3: CASSQEGTSGVIAQYF. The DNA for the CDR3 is TGTGCCAGCAGCCAAGAGGGGACTAGCGGGGTGATTGCGCAGTATTTT.

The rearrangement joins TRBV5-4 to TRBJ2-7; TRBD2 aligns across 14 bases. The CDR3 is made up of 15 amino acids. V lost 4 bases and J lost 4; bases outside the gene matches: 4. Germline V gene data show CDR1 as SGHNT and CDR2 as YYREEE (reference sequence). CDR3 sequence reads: CASSIGTSGSYEQYF. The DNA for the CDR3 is TGTGCCAGCAGCATCGGGACTAGCGGGAGTTACGAGCAGTACTTC.

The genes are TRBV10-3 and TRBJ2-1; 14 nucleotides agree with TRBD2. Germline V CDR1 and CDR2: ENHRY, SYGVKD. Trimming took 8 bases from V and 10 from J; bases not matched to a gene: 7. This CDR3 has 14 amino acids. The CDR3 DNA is TGTGCCATCTCGGGACTAGCGGGGGAACAAGAGCAGTTCTTC. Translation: CAISGLAGEQEQFF.

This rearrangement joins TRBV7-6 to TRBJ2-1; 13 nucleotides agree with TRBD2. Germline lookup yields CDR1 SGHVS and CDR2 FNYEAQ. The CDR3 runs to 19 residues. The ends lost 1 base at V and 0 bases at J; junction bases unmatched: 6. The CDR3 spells CASSLDGTSGASSYNEQFF. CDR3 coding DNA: TGTGCCAGCAGCTTAGATGGGACTAGCGGGGCTAGCTCCTACAATGAGCAGTTCTTC.

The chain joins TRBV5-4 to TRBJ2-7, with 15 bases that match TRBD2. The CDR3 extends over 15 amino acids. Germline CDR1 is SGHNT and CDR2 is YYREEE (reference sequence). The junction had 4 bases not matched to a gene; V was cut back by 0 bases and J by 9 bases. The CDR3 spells CASSLEGLAGGVQYF. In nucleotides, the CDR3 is TGTGCCAGCAGCTTGGAGGGACTAGCGGGAGGCGTGCAGTACTTC.

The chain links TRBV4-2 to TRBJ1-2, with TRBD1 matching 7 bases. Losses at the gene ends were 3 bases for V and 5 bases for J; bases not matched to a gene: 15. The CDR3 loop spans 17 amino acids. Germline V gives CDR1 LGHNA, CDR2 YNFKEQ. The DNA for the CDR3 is TGTGCCAGCAGCCATAGGGGGGGTGAGGGACAGAAGTATGGCTACACCTTC. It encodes CASSHRGGEGQKYGYTF.